This TCR beta chain was found in a study of T cells in Graves' hyperthyroidism and ophthalmopathy. Blood was sampled at initial diagnosis of hyperthyroidism, prior to onset of any ophthalmopathy symptoms. PBMCs were obtained from 10 ml fresh peripheral blood. Many counts were recorded for this clonotype. Its antigen is unidentified. Study findings and constraints: Peripheral blood also featured most of the thyroid clonotypes expanded above 0.001. Ophthalmopathy was told apart from stable hyperthyroidism by a 13 V-J model.

Germline V lookup: CDR1 SEHNR, CDR2 FQNEAQ (reference sequence). The CDR3 totals 14 residues. V gave up 5 bases and J gave up 4 bases; unmatched junction bases: 6. The source material, RNA transcripts, was used to amplify TCR beta CDR3 regions. HTBI primers were used for first-round RT-PCR of the TCR CDR3. TCRdb passed the multiplex PCR reads through MiXCR, listing each CDR3 protein once. The sample lists 300,000 to 450,000 distinct CDR3 sequences, less than 20% seen once, with 25% to 35% in the top ten. The V call is TRBV7-9, the J call TRBJ2-7; TRBD1 agrees at 9 bases. Sequenced sample: blood. The source of this sequence is a woman aged 18-30 years with Graves' hyperthyroidism that later progressed to Graves' ophthalmopathy. CDR3 protein: CASSEGTGKYEQYF. CDR3 bases: TGTGCCAGCAGCGAAGGGACAGGGAAGTACGAGCAGTACTTC. The whole variable domain, filled in from reference TRBV7-9 and TRBJ2-7, reads DTGVSQNPRHKITKRGQNVTFRCDPISEHNRLYWYRQTLGQGPEFLTYFQNEAQLEKSRLLSDRFSAERPKGSFSTLEIQRTEQGDSAMYLCASSEGTGKYEQYFGPGTRLTVT.